This T cell receptor (beta chain) originates from a study of blood T cell repertoires in COVID-19 (dated by TCRdb to the early 2020s). Regarding the study in general: The collaborator samples originated in the United States, Italy and Spain and spanned the acute and convalescent phases of COVID-19. Where HLA class I and class II types were available, the types were taken from metadata supplied by the sample provider, not from assay-based typing. The repertoires were released in a freely available public database intended as a resource for research on the immune response to SARS-CoV-2. Nearly every sample came with metadata listing a de-identified subject ID, COVID-19 status, age in years and sex. The samples were drawn from two sources: the first 160 participants of the ongoing ImmuneRACE study, and approximately 1,300 subjects contributed by 6 global collaborators. The prospective study material was composed of cDNA or gDNA derived from T cells, B-cell-depleted T cells, or PBMCs. Deeply sampled blood TCRbeta repertoires from subjects exposed to, actively infected with, or recovered from COVID-19 were included in the dataset.

TCRbeta CDR3 regions were amplified from genomic DNA using the immunoSEQ Assay, a bias-controlled multiplex PCR. As for the original processing: The number of nucleated cells in each sample was estimated from the amplification of reference gene primers within the assay. To quantify the absolute abundance of each unique TCRbeta CDR3 rearrangement, sequence reads were collapsed and filtered. For each sample, productive Simpson clonality was calculated by taking the square root of Simpson's diversity index across productive rearrangements. The table comes from immuneACCESS by way of TCRdb, which keeps in-frame sequences with V and J called. Part of the clones is missing from these tables; in studies checked, under half for an unresolved V gene and the rest for unknown reasons. V, J and clone size reflect that table, while D and trimming were determined from the DNA. For this sample there are roughly 110,000 clones; 76% appear just once. 6.2% of the sample is in the top ten clones.

This clone has more than one count but fewer than ten. This clone's antigen is unknown. No quality values exist for individual bases; no much larger clone is one base distant. Study-wide conclusions, independent of this receptor: The quantity of clinical and demographic metadata differed by source and by participant and was supplied without curation.

One collaborating source in Seattle enrolled patients during active infection and followed them longitudinally through the course of disease. Each collaborating institution followed its own protocols to collect whole blood in K2EDTA tubes. Collaborator samples were shipped for TCRbeta analysis as frozen whole blood, isolated PBMCs, or DNA extracted from either sample type. The CDR3 spans 15 residues, from the cysteine through the phenylalanine. The CDR3 DNA has 45 bases and is translated from base 1. This TCR was recovered from a man older than 75 with COVID-19, enrolled during active disease. The specimen was peripheral blood. Here the chain combines TRBV21-1 and TRBJ2-7; the table's D call of TRBD1 was not tested on the DNA. TRBV21-1 is deemed a pseudogene. CDR3 reads: CASSKVDRDSYEQYF. The DNA sequence reads TGTGCCAGCAGCAAAGTGGACAGGGACTCCTACGAGCAGTACTTC.